The 13 T cell receptor beta chains below all came from one sample that was sequenced in a study of shared clonotypes between healthy human individuals. CD45RO-negative cells were positively selected for CCR7, leaving out terminally differentiated effector memory CD45RA+ cells. The method was immunoSEQ multiplex PCR; TCRdb's version includes in-frame clones alone and lacks a portion of them. The sample records about 2.2 million clones, around 93% being singletons. Sequenced material: naive CD8+ T cells from PBMCs. These receptors came from a man between 18 and 29 years old in good health. Some clones in this sample may be carry-over from other donors' samples.

This rearrangement joins TRBV25-1 to TRBJ2-2; D tentatively reads TRBD1 or TRBD2 (6 bases each). The CDR3 length is 11 residues. Germline V gives CDR1 MGHDK, CDR2 SYGVNS. The CDR3 region has the DNA TGTGCGGGGGGCGAGGGCGGGGAGCTGTTTTTT. The encoded protein is CAGGEGGELFF.

The gene calls are TRBV6-1 and TRBJ2-7, with D unresolved. The CDR3 sequence is 13 residues long. V lost 5 bases and J 3 bases, leaving 11 bases between the germline ends. Germline CDR1 is MNHNS and CDR2 is SASEGT. As DNA, the CDR3 is TGTGCCAGCAGTTGGATAGGGAACTACGAGCAGTACTTC. It codes for CASSWIGNYEQYF.

The table lists this clone with a count of one. This chain connects TRBV11-2 to TRBJ1-1, with D possibly being TRBD1 (6 bases). The CDR3 is made up of 15 amino acids. From germline, CDR1 is SGHAT and CDR2 FQNNGV. V was cut by 7 bases and J by 0 bases, with 15 bases left in between. CDR3 DNA: TGTGCCAGCAACCATCGGGACACCCTGAACACTGAAGCTTTCTTT. Protein: CASNHRDTLNTEAFF.

This chain uses TRBV11-2 with TRBJ2-7, with D possibly being TRBD2 (5 bases). This CDR3 contains 14 residues. Per the germline V gene, CDR1 is SGHAT and CDR2 is FQNNGV. V dropped 3 bases and J dropped 4 bases, with 13 bases sitting between them. CDR3 nucleotides: TGTGCCAGCAGCTTGTACGGGGAAAGTTACGAGCAGTACTTC. Translation gives CASSLYGESYEQYF.

The genes are TRBV2 and TRBJ2-7; a weak D match, TRBD2 (5 bases). V was shortened by 4 bases and J by 2 bases, with 24 bases between the two germline ends. The CDR3 loop spans 18 amino acids. Germline CDR1 is SNHLY and CDR2 is FYNNEI. The CDR3 here is CASSGPPVGATPTYEQYF. For the CDR3, the DNA is TGTGCCAGCAGTGGCCCCCCTGTGGGAGCCACCCCGACCTACGAGCAGTACTTC. The full variable domain, rest sourced from reference TRBV2 and TRBJ2-7, is EPEVTQTPSHQVTQMGQEVILRCVPISNHLYFYWYRQILGQKVEFLVSFYNNEISEKSEIFDDQFSVERPDGSNFTLKIRSTKLEDSAMYFCASSGPPVGATPTYEQYFGPGTRLTVT.

The chain employs TRBV30 and TRBJ2-1; 11 bases agree with TRBD2. Trimming cost V 5 bases and J 13 bases; bases outside gene matches: 10. Germline V gene lookup returns CDR1 GTSNPN and CDR2 SVGIG (reference sequence). CDR3 length equals 13 residues. CDR3 protein: CAWGLAGQRLQFF. The CDR3 nucleotides are TGTGCCTGGGGACTAGCGGGTCAACGCCTACAGTTCTTC.

This clone was detected once. The chain uses TRBV2 and TRBJ2-2; 8 nucleotides match TRBD2. The V gene end was trimmed by 2 bases and the J gene end by 2 bases; junction bases not matched to a gene: 10. There are 18 residues in the CDR3. From germline, CDR1 is SNHLY and CDR2 FYNNEI. CDR3: CASSERGGLAGNTGELFF. The CDR3, as DNA: TGTGCCAGCAGTGAACGGGGAGGTTTAGCGGGAAACACCGGGGAGCTGTTTTTT.

A note on this clone: The sample has other DNA sequences that encode this CDR3 too. This rearrangement joins TRBV7-8 to TRBJ2-1; no clear D. There are 15 residues in the CDR3. Looked up from germline, CDR1 is SGHVS and CDR2 is FQNEAQ. V lost 1 base to trimming and J lost 0 bases, with 7 bases between them. The CDR3 nucleotides read TGTGCCAGCAGCTTAGATTCCAGCTCCTACAATGAGCAGTTCTTC. Its protein is CASSLDSSSYNEQFF.

This clone was seen a handful of times. V gene TRBV4-3 combines with J gene TRBJ1-5, with 8 bases fitting TRBD1. V lost 11 bases to trimming and J lost 6 bases; unmatched junction nucleotides: 3. The CDR3 runs to 11 residues. Germline V gene data show CDR1 as LGHNA and CDR2 as YSLEER. The CDR3 loop is CAGQGCQPQHF. CDR3 nucleotide sequence: TGCGCCGGACAGGGATGTCAGCCCCAGCATTTT.

The V gene is TRBV7-3, the J gene TRBJ2-3, with 10 bases identical to TRBD2. Trimming cost V 3 bases and J 4 bases; bases outside gene matches: 7. CDR3 length: 16 amino acids. Germline values: CDR1 SGHTA, CDR2 FQGTGA. This CDR3 is CASSFRIAGGSDTQYF. The CDR3 bases are TGTGCCAGCAGCTTTCGGATAGCGGGAGGTTCAGATACGCAGTATTTT.

This clone was picked up one time. The chain combines TRBV4-3 with TRBJ2-4; no reliable D call. Trimming left V 2 bases short and J 9 bases short, with 11 bases between. In germline, CDR1 is LGHNA, CDR2 YSLEER. This CDR3 has 13 residues. CDR3 sequence (DNA): TGCGCCAGCAGCCAAAAGGCCTCAGGCATTCAGTACTTC. Translated: CASSQKASGIQYF.

The chain uses TRBV6-5 and TRBJ2-7; possible D gene TRBD1, 6 bases. Germline CDR1 is MNHEY and CDR2 is SVGAGI. Deletions cut 3 bases from V and 2 bases from J, with 11 bases between. The CDR3 is 14 amino acids. The CDR3 DNA reads as TGTGCCAGCAGTTATGCGGACAGCACCTACGAGCAGTACTTC. Translation: CASSYADSTYEQYF.

V is TRBV9 and J is TRBJ1-1; D is possibly TRBD1 (5 bases). CDR1 and CDR2 from the germline V gene are SGDLS and YYNGEE. The CDR3 sequence is 13 residues long. Trimming cost V 4 bases and J 3 bases, with 10 bases left between them. The CDR3 nucleotides read TGTGCCAGCAGCTGGGGGTTCGACACTGAAGCTTTCTTT. It is translated as CASSWGFDTEAFF.